This TCR beta chain was sequenced in a study of T cell responses to AZD1222 COVID-19 vaccine. Study conclusions and caveats: Spike regions recognized by vaccine-associated CD4 TCRs spanned the protein, led by 160-218 and 743-854. The number of AZD1222 recipients seropositive at baseline was only 6 or 7. Most donors were white British and more were female, and clonal diversity was possibly underestimated.

Deletions cut 0 bases from V and 2 bases from J, with 12 bases between. The germline CDR1 and CDR2 sequences are SGHDT and YYEEEE. CDR3 size: 16 residues. Profiling relied on immunoSEQ multiplex PCR, and the TCRdb table lists in-frame clones only, not all of them. The sample holds 90,000 to 150,000 clones, about 82% seen once. With regard to this clone: What it recognizes is unknown.

The clonotype was recovered from an adult who received the AZD1222 COVID-19 vaccine. Source: peripheral blood, taken 28 days after the second AZD1222 dose. The chain has TRBV5-6 and TRBJ2-1; D is perhaps TRBD1 (5 bases). The CDR3 spells CASSLEGIGTYNEQFF. CDR3 DNA sequence: TGTGCCAGCAGCTTGGAGGGGATAGGGACCTACAATGAGCAGTTCTTC. The full variable domain, in which reference TRBV5-6 and TRBJ2-1 provide the parts outside the CDR3, is DAGVTQSPTHLIKTRGQQVTLRCSPKSGHDTVSWYQQALGQGPQFIFQYYEEEERQRGNFPDRFSGHQFPNYSSELNVNALLLGDSALYLCASSLEGIGTYNEQFFGPGTRLTVL.